The present T cell receptor (beta chain) was sequenced within a study of shared clonotypes between healthy human individuals. Repertoires were generated with immunoSEQ multiplex PCR, while TCRdb's copy carries only in-frame clones and drops some. The sample has a few million clones, around nine tenths seen once. The CDR3 spans 11 residues. Trimming took 1 base from V and 5 from J, leaving 0 bases between them. Germline-derived CDR1 and CDR2 are WSHSY and SAAADI. The sample was naive CD4+ T cells sorted from blood. Subset of the sample: CD45RA+ positively selected. The chain has TRBV10-2 and TRBJ2-1; no definite D call. The receptor was derived from a man between 18 and 29 years old in good health. CDR3 DNA sequence: TGCGCCAGCAGTGAGTACAATGAGCAGTTCTTC. Translated, it gives CASSEYNEQFF.